This passage covers 9 T cell receptor beta chains from one sample sequenced in a study of T-cell memory formation after mild COVID-19. TCRdb re-derived calls from the 5' RACE reads in MiXCR, one entry per CDR3 protein. The table lists about 140,000 distinct CDR3 sequences, 15% to 20% of them singletons. The sequenced sample consisted of PBMCs or a T cell subset sorted from them (not recorded which). These receptors originate from an adult woman who had mild COVID-19 (a few samples of this study predate the infection). Cell type and time point are not known.

At least ten counts were recorded for this clonotype. The rearrangement links TRBV20-1 to TRBJ2-7; 14 bases are shared with TRBD2. The germline V gene has CDR1 DFQATT and CDR2 SNEGSKA (reference sequence). Unmatched junction bases numbered 10, after V lost 2 bases and J lost 4 bases. The CDR3 consists of 17 residues. DNA for the CDR3: TGCAGTGCTAGATTGGGGCCCGGGACTAGCGGGAGATACGAGCAGTACTTC. Amino acid sequence: CSARLGPGTSGRYEQYF.

This clonotype appeared a few times. The chain combines TRBV11-2 with TRBJ2-3, with TRBD2 as a possible D gene (5 bases). The CDR3 sequence is 16 residues long. V was clipped by 3 bases and J by 0 bases, with 13 bases between them. Germline loops: CDR1 SGHAT, CDR2 FQNNGV. The CDR3, as DNA: TGTGCCAGCAGCTTTTACAGCGGCGCTAGCACAGATACGCAGTATTTT. It yields the protein CASSFYSGASTDTQYF.

This clonotype showed up just a few times. V usage is TRBV20-1 and J usage is TRBJ2-3; D is unclear. Trimming shortened V by 3 bases and J by 1 base, and 8 bases separated the two germline ends. CDR1 DFQATT and CDR2 SNEGSKA come from the germline V gene (reference sequence). The CDR3 totals 13 residues. The CDR3 DNA is TGCAGTGCTAGGCCGATCGGCACAGATACGCAGTATTTT. As protein: CSARPIGTDTQYF.

The rearrangement links TRBV21-1 to TRBJ2-1; TRBD2, as called in the table, went unchecked against the DNA. TRBV21-1 counts as a pseudogene. This CDR3 contains 19 residues. CDR3 protein: CASSKGGGRREASYNEQFF. In DNA form, the CDR3 reads TGTGCCAGCAGCAAAGGAGGCGGAAGGCGGGAGGCCTCCTACAATGAGCAGTTCTTC.

This clonotype occurred a few times. The chain's CDR3 is CASTPGKSLSNQPQHF. The CDR3 DNA reads TGTGCCAGCACCCCGGGCAAAAGCCTTAGCAATCAGCCCCAGCATTTT. The J gene is TRBJ1-5, the V gene TRBV6-6, with unresolved D. Between the trimmed V and J ends, which lost 7 bases and 0 bases, there was a span of 16 bases. The CDR3 spans 16 residues. Germline CDR1 MNHNY, CDR2 SVGAGI (reference sequence).

V usage is TRBV20-1 and J usage is TRBJ1-4; D gene ambiguous. Deletions cut 4 bases from V and 1 base from J, with 7 bases between. Germline-derived CDR1 and CDR2 are DFQATT and SNEGSKA (reference sequence). This CDR3 has 13 residues. The CDR3 protein is CSAILGTNEKLFF. The CDR3 nucleotides read TGCAGTGCTATCCTGGGAACTAATGAAAAACTGTTTTTT.

Notes on this clonotype: Compared with germline, one end of the junction differs, possibly owing to a read error. The genes are TRBV4-2 and TRBJ2-2; D might be TRBD2 (5 bases). The germline gives CDR1 LGHNA, CDR2 YNFKEQ. CDR3 length: 17 residues. The CDR3 loop is CASSVRAAVANTGELFF. In nucleotides, the CDR3 is TGTGCCAGCAGCGTCCGCGCGGCGGTAGCGAACACCGGGGAGCTTTTTTTT.

V gene TRBV12-3 or TRBV12-4 combines with J gene TRBJ1-6; D gene uncertain. V lost 6 bases, J lost 10 bases, and 16 bases lay in between. This CDR3 has 14 amino acids. CDR3 DNA: TGTGCCAGCAGCCGAATCCAGACGGTATCACCCCTCCACTTT. It codes for CASSRIQTVSPLHF.

The J gene is TRBJ2-1, the V gene TRBV24-1; 9 bases agree with TRBD2. With 2 bases clipped from V and 6 bases from J, the junction kept 7 bases outside the gene matches. This CDR3 region has 16 residues. Germline lookup yields CDR1 KGHDR and CDR2 SFDVKD. CDR3 amino acids: CATSDYGGRDGNEQFF. CDR3 coding DNA: TGTGCCACCAGTGATTACGGCGGGAGGGACGGCAATGAGCAGTTCTTC.